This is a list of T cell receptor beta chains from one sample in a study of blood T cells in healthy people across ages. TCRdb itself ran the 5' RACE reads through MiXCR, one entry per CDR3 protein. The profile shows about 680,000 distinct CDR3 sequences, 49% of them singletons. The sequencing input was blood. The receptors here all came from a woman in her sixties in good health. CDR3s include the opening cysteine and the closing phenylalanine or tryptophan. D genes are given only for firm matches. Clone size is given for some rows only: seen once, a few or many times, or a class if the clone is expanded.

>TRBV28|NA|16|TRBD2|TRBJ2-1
CASSTRVAGHHNEQFF
TGTGCCAGCAGTACGAGAGTAGCGGGACATCACAATGAGCAGTTCTTC
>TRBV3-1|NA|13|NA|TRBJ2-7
CASRSSGGSEQYF
TGTGCCAGCCGGTCCTCCGGGGGCTCCGAGCAGTACTTC
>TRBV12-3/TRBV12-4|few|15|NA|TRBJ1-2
CASSLQGRSNYGYTF
TGTGCCAGCAGTTTACAGGGACGGAGTAACTATGGCTACACCTTC
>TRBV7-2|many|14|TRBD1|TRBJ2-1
CASDGTGSYNEQFF
TGTGCCAGCGACGGGACAGGCTCCTACAATGAGCAGTTCTTC
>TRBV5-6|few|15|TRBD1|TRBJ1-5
CASSSGQNSNQPQHF
TGTGCCAGCAGCTCGGGACAGAATAGCAATCAGCCCCAGCATTTT
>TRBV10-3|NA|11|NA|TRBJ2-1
CAISDHNEQFF
TGTGCCATCAGTGATCACAATGAGCAGTTCTTC
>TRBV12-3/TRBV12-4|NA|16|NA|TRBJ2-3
CASSLLTGVSTDAQYF
TGTGCCAGCAGTTTACTTACGGGAGTTAGCACAGATGCGCAGTATTTT
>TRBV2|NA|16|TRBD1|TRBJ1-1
CASRGFGFNRGAEAFF
TGTGCCAGCAGAGGTTTCGGGTTCAACAGGGGTGCTGAAGCTTTCTTT
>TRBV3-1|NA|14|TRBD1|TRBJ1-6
CASSHRQGYSPLHF
TGTGCCAGCAGCCACAGACAGGGGTATTCACCCCTCCACTTT
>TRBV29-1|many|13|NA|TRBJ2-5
CSVEGTTLGPQYF
TGCAGCGTTGAAGGGACCACACTGGGACCCCAGTACTTC
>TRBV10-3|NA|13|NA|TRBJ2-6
CAITGSGANVLTF
TGTGCCATCACTGGTTCTGGGGCCAACGTCCTGACTTTC
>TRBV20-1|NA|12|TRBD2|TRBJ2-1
CSARLAGGPQFF
TGCAGTGCTAGACTAGCGGGAGGGCCGCAGTTCTTC
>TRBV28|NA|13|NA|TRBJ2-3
CAGMTMGTDTQYF
TGTGCCGGCATGACGATGGGCACAGATACGCAGTATTTT
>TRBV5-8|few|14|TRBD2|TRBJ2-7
CASSRGVGSYEQYF
TGTGCCAGCAGCCGGGGGGTGGGGTCCTACGAGCAGTACTTC
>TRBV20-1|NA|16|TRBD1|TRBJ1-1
CSANFRGRLRNTEAFF
TGCAGTGCTAATTTTAGGGGGCGTCTGAGGAACACTGAAGCTTTCTTT
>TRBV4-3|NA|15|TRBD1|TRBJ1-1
CASSQGGQANTEAFF
TGCGCCAGCAGCCAAGGGGGACAGGCGAACACTGAAGCTTTCTTT
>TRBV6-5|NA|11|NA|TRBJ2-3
CATGRGDTQYF
TGTGCCACCGGTCGGGGAGATACGCAGTATTTT
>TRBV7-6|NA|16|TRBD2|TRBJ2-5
CASSLGFSGPRETQYF
TGTGCCAGCAGCTTAGGTTTTAGCGGGCCCAGGGAGACCCAGTACTTC
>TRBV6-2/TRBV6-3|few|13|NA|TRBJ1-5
CASRLAGNQPQHF
TGTGCCAGCAGGCTCGCGGGCAATCAGCCCCAGCATTTT
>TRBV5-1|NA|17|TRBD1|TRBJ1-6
CASSLEGTGLFGSPLHF
TGCGCCAGCAGCTTGGAAGGGACAGGGCTTTTTGGTTCACCCCTCCACTTT
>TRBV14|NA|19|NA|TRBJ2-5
CASSLYPPGQGWKGETQYF
TGTGCCAGCAGCCTTTACCCCCCTGGCCAGGGGTGGAAGGGAGAGACCCAGTACTTC
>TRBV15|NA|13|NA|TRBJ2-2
CATSIISGGELFF
TGTGCCACCAGCATAATATCCGGCGGGGAGCTGTTTTTT
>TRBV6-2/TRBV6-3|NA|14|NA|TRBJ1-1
CASSYTPGNTEAFF
TGTGCCAGCAGTTACACGCCGGGGAACACTGAAGCTTTCTTT
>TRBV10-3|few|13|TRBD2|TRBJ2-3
CAISELAADTQYF
TGTGCCATCAGTGAACTAGCGGCAGATACGCAGTATTTT
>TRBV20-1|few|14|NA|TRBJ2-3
CSARDHLRRDTQYF
TGCAGTGCTAGAGATCACCTCCGGCGAGATACGCAGTATTTT
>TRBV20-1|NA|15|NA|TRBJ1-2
CSAPSPLGPSYGYTF
TGCAGTGCCCCCTCCCCTCTGGGCCCTTCCTATGGCTACACCTTC
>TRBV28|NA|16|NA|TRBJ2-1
CASSRQRSGPYNEQFF
TGTGCCAGCAGCCGCCAAAGGAGCGGTCCCTACAATGAGCAGTTCTTC
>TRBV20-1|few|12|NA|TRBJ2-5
CSASSNQETQYF
TGCAGTGCTAGCTCTAATCAAGAGACCCAGTACTTC
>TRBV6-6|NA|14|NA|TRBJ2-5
CASSKGRGYNEQYF
TGTGCCAGCAGCAAGGGACGGGGATACAATGAGCAGTACTTC